Listed here is a single T cell receptor (beta chain). As yet, its antigen is unknown. Use of 60 Vbeta and 13 Jbeta primers characterized the PCR. Libraries were prepared by immunoSEQ multiplex PCR; TCRdb keeps only in-frame clonotypes and omits some of them. The sample lists over 45,000 clones, about four fifths occurring once. CDR1 is SNHLY, CDR2 FYNNEI, per germline. V lost 8 bases to trimming and J lost 7 bases, with 14 bases between them. The CDR3 extends over 12 amino acids. The data belong to a study of cytomegalovirus exposure and HLA in healthy donors. Regarding the study as a whole: Roughly uniform sequencing depth across donors was assumed, possibly incorrectly. Several of the most significant clusters appeared linked to common viral pathogens, based on a later analysis. In vitro, a few CMV-associated chains proved specific for CMV antigens.

Sequenced input: PBMCs. The chain employs TRBV2 and TRBJ2-5; D perhaps matches TRBD2 (5 bases). This clonotype originated in a boy younger than 18 in good health and CMV-seropositive. The CDR3 loop reads CASLGGLRTQYF. The DNA of the CDR3 is TGTGCCAGCCTAGGCGGGCTACGGACCCAGTACTTC.